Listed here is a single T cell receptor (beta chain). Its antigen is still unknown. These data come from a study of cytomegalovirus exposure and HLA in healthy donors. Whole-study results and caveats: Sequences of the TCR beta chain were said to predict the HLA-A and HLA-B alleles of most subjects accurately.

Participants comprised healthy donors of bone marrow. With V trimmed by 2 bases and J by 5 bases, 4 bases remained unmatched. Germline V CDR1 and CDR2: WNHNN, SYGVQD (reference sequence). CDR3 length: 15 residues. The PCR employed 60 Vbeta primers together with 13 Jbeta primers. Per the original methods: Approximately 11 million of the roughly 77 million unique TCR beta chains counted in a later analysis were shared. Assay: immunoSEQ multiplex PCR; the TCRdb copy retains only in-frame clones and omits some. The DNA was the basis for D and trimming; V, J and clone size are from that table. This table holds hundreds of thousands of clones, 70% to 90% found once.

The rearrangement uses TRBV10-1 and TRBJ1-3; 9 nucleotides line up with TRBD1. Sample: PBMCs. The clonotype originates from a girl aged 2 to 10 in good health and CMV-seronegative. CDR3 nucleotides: TGCGCCAGCAGTGAGCGGACAGGGGCTAGAAACACCATATATTTT. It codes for CASSERTGARNTIYF.